These 11 T cell receptor beta chains were all obtained from the same sample, sequenced in a study of blood T cell repertoires in COVID-19. Method: immunoSEQ multiplex PCR; TCRdb's copy keeps in-frame clones and lacks some. Altogether 150,000 to 200,000 clones are present, around 80% being singletons, with the ten largest covering about a sixth. The specimen was PBMCs or T cells enriched from blood (not recorded which). The source of these receptors is a woman in her forties or fifties with acute COVID-19.

The chain carries TRBV9 and TRBJ2-3; 12 bases line up with TRBD1. The CDR3 length is 17 residues. Germline lookup yields CDR1 SGDLS and CDR2 YYNGEE. The ends lost 3 bases at V and 4 bases at J; junction bases unmatched: 9. CDR3 sequence reads: CASSDDGTGGSADTQYF. The DNA of the CDR3 is TGTGCCAGCAGCGACGATGGGACAGGGGGCAGCGCAGATACGCAGTATTTT.

The genes are TRBV12-5 and TRBJ2-2, with D hard to call. The V gene lost 5 bases and the J gene lost 7 bases, with 11 bases spanning the gap. CDR1 is LGHNT, CDR2 FRNRAP, per germline. This CDR3 contains 13 residues. This CDR3 is CASGTTPGGELFF. In DNA, the CDR3 is TGTGCTAGTGGTACCACTCCAGGCGGGGAGCTGTTTTTT.

The rearrangement uses TRBV6-1 and TRBJ1-2; 11 bases align to TRBD1. Germline V gives CDR1 MNHNS, CDR2 SASEGT. The CDR3 has 15 amino acids. The junction had 4 bases not matched to a gene; V was cut back by 3 bases and J by 4 bases. The DNA of the CDR3 is TGTGCCAGCAGTGAGGGACAGGGGGGCCCCTATGGCTACACCTTC. Its translation is CASSEGQGGPYGYTF.

This clone appeared once. The chain uses TRBV6-1 and TRBJ1-6, with D possibly being TRBD1 (6 bases). In germline, CDR1 is MNHNS, CDR2 SASEGT. There are 16 residues in the CDR3. Trimming shortened V by 3 bases and J by 4 bases, and 13 bases separated the two germline ends. As DNA, the CDR3 is TGTGCCAGCAGTGAGGCGCACGGACAGTATAATTCACCCCTCCACTTT. Translation: CASSEAHGQYNSPLHF.

This rearrangement joins TRBV7-2 to TRBJ1-6; D is possibly TRBD1 (6 bases). V was cut by 8 bases and J by 4 bases, with 12 bases left in between. Germline CDR1 SGHTA, CDR2 FQGNSA. CDR3 size: 14 residues. The CDR3 loop reads CASGRQAYNSPLHF. CDR3 in DNA: TGTGCCAGCGGAAGACAGGCGTATAATTCACCCCTCCACTTT.

This sequence joins TRBV7-2 and TRBJ1-2; no definite D call. The germline CDR1 and CDR2 sequences are SGHTA and FQGNSA. Trimming removed 7 bases at V and 7 bases at J, with 19 bases between. This CDR3 is 14 amino acids long. This CDR3 is CASNLGGEIGGYTF. The CDR3, as DNA: TGTGCCAGCAATCTAGGTGGGGAGATCGGTGGCTACACCTTC.

On this clone itself: The sample holds other DNA sequences that translate to the same CDR3. The chain has TRBV20-1 and TRBJ1-2, with D possibly being TRBD1 (5 bases). Germline V gives CDR1 DFQATT, CDR2 SNEGSKA (reference sequence). Deletions cut 1 base from V and 11 bases from J, with 11 bases between. CDR3 length: 11 residues. The CDR3 sequence is CSARVAGGYTF. The DNA of the CDR3 is TGCAGTGCTAGAGTAGCGGGGGGTTACACCTTC.

This chain connects TRBV9 to TRBJ2-5, with 14 positions matching TRBD2. The germline gives CDR1 SGDLS, CDR2 YYNGEE. The length of the CDR3 is 15 residues. V shed 3 bases and J 5 bases; nucleotides not matched to a gene: 3. The CDR3 spells CASSARLAGGETQYF. The DNA of the CDR3 is TGTGCCAGCAGCGCTCGACTAGCGGGGGGGGAGACCCAGTACTTC.

CDR3 nucleotides: TGCGCCAGCAGCTTGACAGGGACAGATACGCAGTATTTT. It specifies CASSLTGTDTQYF. The chain combines TRBV5-1 with TRBJ2-3; the D gene is possibly TRBD1 (6 bases). Germline assignment: CDR1 SGHRS and CDR2 YFSETQ. V lost 1 base, J lost 3 bases, and 6 bases lay in between. The CDR3 is 13 amino acids. Complete variable domain (other parts from reference TRBV5-1 and TRBJ2-3): KAGVTQTPRYLIKTRGQQVTLSCSPISGHRSVSWYQQTPGQGLQFLFEYFSETQRNKGNFPGRFSGRQFSNSRSEMNVSTLELGDSALYLCASSLTGTDTQYFGPGTRLTVL.

The rearrangement joins TRBV24-1 to TRBJ2-1, with D perhaps TRBD2 (5 bases). CDR1 KGHDR and CDR2 SFDVKD come from the germline V gene. The V and J ends lost 5 bases and 7 bases respectively, with 17 bases between them. This CDR3 spans 15 amino acids. The CDR3 nucleotides read TGTGCCACCAGTGCCTCAACGGGGTGGGTGAATGAGCAGTTCTTC. Its protein is CATSASTGWVNEQFF.

This chain uses TRBV10-1 with TRBJ1-1, with 7 bases fitting TRBD1. This CDR3 spans 13 amino acids. The germline CDR1 and CDR2 sequences are WNHNN and SYGVQD (reference sequence). The J segment lost 11 bases and the V segment lost 6 bases, leaving 12 bases of the junction unmatched. CDR3 coding DNA: TGCGCCAGCAGCCCTGAGGGACAGTTTGAGGCTTTCTTT. Encoded protein: CASSPEGQFEAFF.